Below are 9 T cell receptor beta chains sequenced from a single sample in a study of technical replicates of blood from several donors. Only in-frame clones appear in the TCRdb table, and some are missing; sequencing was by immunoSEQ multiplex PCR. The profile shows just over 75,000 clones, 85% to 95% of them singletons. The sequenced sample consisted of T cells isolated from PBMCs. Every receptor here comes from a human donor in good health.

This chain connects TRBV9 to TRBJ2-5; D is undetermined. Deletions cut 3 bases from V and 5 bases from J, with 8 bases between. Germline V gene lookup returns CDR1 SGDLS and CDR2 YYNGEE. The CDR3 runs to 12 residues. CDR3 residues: CASSDPAETQYF. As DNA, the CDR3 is TGTGCCAGCAGCGATCCAGCGGAGACCCAGTACTTC.

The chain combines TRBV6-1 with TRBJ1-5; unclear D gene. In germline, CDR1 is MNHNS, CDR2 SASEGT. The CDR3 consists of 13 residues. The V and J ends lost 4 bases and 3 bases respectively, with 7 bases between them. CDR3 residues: CASSGWLNQPQHF. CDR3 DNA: TGTGCCAGCAGTGGTTGGCTCAATCAGCCCCAGCATTTT.

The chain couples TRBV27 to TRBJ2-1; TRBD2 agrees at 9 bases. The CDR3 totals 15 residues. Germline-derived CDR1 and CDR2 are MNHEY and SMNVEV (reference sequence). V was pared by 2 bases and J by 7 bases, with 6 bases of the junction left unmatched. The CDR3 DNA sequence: TGTGCCAGCAGTTTAATCGCTAGCGGGGAGAATGAGCAGTTCTTC. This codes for CASSLIASGENEQFF.

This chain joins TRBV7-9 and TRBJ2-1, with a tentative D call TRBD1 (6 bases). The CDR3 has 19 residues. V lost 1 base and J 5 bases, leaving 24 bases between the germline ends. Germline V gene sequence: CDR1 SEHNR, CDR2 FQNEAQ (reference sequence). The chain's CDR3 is CASSLGYRRQQGRNNEQFF. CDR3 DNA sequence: TGTGCCAGCAGCTTAGGGTATCGGAGGCAACAGGGTCGTAACAATGAGCAGTTCTTC.

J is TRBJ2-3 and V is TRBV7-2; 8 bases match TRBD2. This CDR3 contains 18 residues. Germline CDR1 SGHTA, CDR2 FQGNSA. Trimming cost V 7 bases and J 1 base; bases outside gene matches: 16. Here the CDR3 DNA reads TGTGCCAGCACCAAAACCTATAGACAAGCGGGAGGCACAGATACGCAGTATTTT. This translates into CASTKTYRQAGGTDTQYF.

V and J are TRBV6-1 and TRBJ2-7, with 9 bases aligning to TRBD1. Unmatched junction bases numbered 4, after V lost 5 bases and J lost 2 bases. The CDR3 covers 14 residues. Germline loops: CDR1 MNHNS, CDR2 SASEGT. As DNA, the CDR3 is TGTGCCAGCAGTCAGGACAGGGGTCCCTACGAGCAGTACTTC. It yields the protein CASSQDRGPYEQYF.

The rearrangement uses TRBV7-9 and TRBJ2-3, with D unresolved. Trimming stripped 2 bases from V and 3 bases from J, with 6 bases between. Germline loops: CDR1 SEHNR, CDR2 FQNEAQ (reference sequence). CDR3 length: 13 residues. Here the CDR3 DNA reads TGTGCCAGCAGCTTACTCAGGACAGATACGCAGTATTTT. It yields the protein CASSLLRTDTQYF.

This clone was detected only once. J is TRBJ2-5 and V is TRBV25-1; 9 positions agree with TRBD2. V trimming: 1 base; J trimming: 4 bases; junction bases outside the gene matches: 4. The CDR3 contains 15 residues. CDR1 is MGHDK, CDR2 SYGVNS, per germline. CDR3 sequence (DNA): TGTGCCAGCAGTGAATTTGGTAGCGGGAGAGAGACCCAGTACTTC. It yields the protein CASSEFGSGRETQYF.

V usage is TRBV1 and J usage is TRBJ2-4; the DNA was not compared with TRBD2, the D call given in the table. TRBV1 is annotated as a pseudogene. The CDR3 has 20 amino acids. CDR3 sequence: CTSSQEGLAGPWKAKNIQYF. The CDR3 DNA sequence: TGCACCAGCAGCCAGGAAGGACTAGCGGGTCCTTGGAAGGCCAAAAACATTCAGTACTTC.